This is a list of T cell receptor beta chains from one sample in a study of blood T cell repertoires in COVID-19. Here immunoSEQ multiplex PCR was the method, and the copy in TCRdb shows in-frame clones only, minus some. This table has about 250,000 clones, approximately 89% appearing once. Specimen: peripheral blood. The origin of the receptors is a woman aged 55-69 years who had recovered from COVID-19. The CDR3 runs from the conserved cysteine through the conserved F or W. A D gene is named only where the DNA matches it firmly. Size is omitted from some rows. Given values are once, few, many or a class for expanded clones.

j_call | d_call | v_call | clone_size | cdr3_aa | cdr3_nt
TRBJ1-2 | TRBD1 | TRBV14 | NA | CASSHDRDGYTF | TGTGCCAGCAGCCACGACAGGGACGGCTACACCTTC
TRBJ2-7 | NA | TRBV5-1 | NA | CASSLFPQNYEQYF | TGCGCCAGCAGCTTGTTTCCACAGAACTACGAGCAGTACTTC
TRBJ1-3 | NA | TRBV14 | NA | CASSQAGDRVGNTIYF | TGTGCCAGCAGCCAAGCCGGGGATCGAGTTGGAAACACCATATATTTT
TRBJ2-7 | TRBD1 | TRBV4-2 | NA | CASSDPGQGDHEQYF | TGTGCCAGCAGCGATCCGGGACAGGGGGATCACGAGCAGTACTTC
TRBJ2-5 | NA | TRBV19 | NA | CASSRVGRETQYF | TGTGCCAGTAGTCGAGTTGGGAGAGAGACCCAGTACTTC
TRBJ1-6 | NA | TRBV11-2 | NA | CASSFTGPNSPLHF | TGTGCCAGCAGCTTCACAGGCCCGAATTCACCCCTCCACTTT
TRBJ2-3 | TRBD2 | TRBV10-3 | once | CAISGLAGGVTDTQYF | TGTGCCATCTCGGGACTAGCGGGGGGGGTCACAGATACGCAGTATTTT
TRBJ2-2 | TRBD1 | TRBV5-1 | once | CASSLGTGPGELFF | TGCGCCAGCAGCTTGGGGACAGGCCCCGGGGAGCTGTTTTTT
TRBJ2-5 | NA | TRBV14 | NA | CASSLLWPETQYF | TGTGCCAGCAGCCTCCTGTGGCCGGAGACCCAGTACTTC
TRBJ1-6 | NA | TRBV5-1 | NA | CASRTTLGGSPLHF | TGCGCCAGCAGAACTACGTTAGGGGGTTCACCCCTCCACTTT
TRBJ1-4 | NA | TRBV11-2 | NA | CASSLDGGYSEKLFF | TGTGCCAGCAGCTTAGATGGGGGCTATAGTGAAAAACTGTTTTTT
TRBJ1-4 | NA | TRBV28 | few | CASSLLGQGTLVEKLFF | TGTGCCAGCAGTTTGCTGGGGCAGGGGACGCTGGTTGAAAAACTGTTTTTT
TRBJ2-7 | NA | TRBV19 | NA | CASREGASREQYF | TGTGCCAGTAGGGAGGGAGCCTCAAGGGAGCAGTACTTC
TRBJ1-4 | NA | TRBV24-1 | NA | CATSDPGEGRGEKLFF | TGTGCCACCAGTGACCCCGGCGAGGGCCGAGGTGAAAAACTGTTTTTT
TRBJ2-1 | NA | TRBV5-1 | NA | CASSLVDTYNEQFF | TGCGCCAGCAGCTTGGTGGACACGTACAATGAGCAGTTCTTC
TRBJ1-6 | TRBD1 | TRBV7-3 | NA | CASSAAGTGYSPLHF | TGTGCCAGCAGCGCTGCCGGGACAGGGTATTCACCCCTCCACTTT
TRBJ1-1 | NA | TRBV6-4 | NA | CASRRTGTGTEAFF | TGTGCCAGCAGGCGCACCGGGACTGGGACTGAAGCTTTCTTT
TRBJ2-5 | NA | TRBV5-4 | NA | CASSLSYQGRETQYF | TGTGCCAGCAGCCTTTCTTATCAGGGGAGAGAGACCCAGTACTTC
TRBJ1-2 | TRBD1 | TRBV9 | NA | CASSVTGQAYGYTF | TGTGCCAGCAGCGTAACGGGACAGGCCTATGGCTACACCTTC
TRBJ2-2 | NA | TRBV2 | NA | CASSDRRPNTGELFF | TGTGCCAGCAGCGACAGACGGCCGAACACCGGGGAGCTGTTTTTT
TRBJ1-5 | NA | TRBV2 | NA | CASSARLQPQHF | TGTGCCAGCAGTGCCCGACTGCAGCCCCAGCATTTT
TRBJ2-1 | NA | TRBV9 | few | CASSGRGQSYNEQFF | TGTGCCAGCAGCGGGAGGGGGCAATCCTACAATGAGCAGTTCTTC
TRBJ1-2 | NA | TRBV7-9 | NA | CASSLDGLSYGYTF | TGTGCCAGCAGCTTAGACGGGTTGAGCTATGGCTACACCTTC
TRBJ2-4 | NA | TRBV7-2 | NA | CASSPPGPAKNIQYF | TGTGCCAGCAGCCCCCCAGGGCCCGCCAAAAACATTCAGTACTTC
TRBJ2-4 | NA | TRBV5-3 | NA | CARSLYWEFRFEYF | TGTGCCAGAAGCTTGTATTGGGAGTTTAGGTTCGAGTACTTC
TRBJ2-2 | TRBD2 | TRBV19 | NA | CASSVQRGGGGELFF | TGTGCCAGTAGTGTCCAGCGGGGGGGCGGCGGGGAGCTGTTTTTT
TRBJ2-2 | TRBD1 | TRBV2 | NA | CASNPQGGNTGELFF | TGTGCCAGCAATCCACAGGGGGGGAACACCGGGGAGCTGTTTTTT
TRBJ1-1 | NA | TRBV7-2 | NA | CASSLTGTWDTEAFF | TGTGCCAGCAGCTTAACCGGGACTTGGGACACTGAAGCTTTCTTT
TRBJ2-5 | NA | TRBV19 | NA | CASSSRETQYF | TGTGCCAGTAGTTCCCGGGAGACCCAGTACTTC
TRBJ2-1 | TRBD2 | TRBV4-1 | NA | CASSLILAGGNEQFF | TGCGCCAGCAGCCTTATACTAGCGGGGGGCAATGAGCAGTTCTTC
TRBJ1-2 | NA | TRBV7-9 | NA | CASSLTDRNYGYTF | TGTGCCAGCAGCTTAACGGACAGAAACTATGGCTACACCTTC
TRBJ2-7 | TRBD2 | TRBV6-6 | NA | CASRVPGGQAGEQYF | TGTGCCAGCAGGGTGCCGGGGGGGCAGGCGGGCGAGCAGTACTTC
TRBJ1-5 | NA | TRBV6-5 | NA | CASSYSGASNNQPQHF | TGTGCCAGCAGTTACTCGGGAGCTTCTAACAATCAGCCCCAGCATTTT
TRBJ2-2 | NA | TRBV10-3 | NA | CAISERGMDTGELFF | TGTGCCATCAGTGAGCGGGGTATGGACACCGGGGAGCTGTTTTTT
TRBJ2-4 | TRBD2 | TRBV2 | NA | CAGAGGAGAKNIQYF | TGTGCCGGGGCCGGGGGGGCCGGAGCCAAAAACATTCAGTACTTC
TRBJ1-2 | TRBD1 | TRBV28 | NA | CASCSAGTGAQNYGYTF | TGTGCCAGCTGTTCTGCCGGGACAGGGGCCCAAAACTATGGCTACACCTTC
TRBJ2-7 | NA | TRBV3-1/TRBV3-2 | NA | CASSQFLDSSYEQYF | TGTGCCAGCAGCCAATTCCTGGACAGCTCCTACGAGCAGTACTTC
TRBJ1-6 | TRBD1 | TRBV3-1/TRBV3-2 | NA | CASSQTGTGVSPLHF | TGTGCCAGCAGCCAAACCGGGACAGGGGTTTCACCCCTCCACTTT
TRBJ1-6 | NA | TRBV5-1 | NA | CASSSGSGTLSPLHF | TGCGCCAGCAGCTCGGGGTCTGGTACACTTTCACCCCTCCACTTT
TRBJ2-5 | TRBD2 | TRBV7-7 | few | CASSSGGTPLETQYF | TGTGCTAGCAGCAGCGGGGGGACACCCCTAGAGACCCAGTACTTC
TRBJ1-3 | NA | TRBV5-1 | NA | CASSVTGSSGNTIYF | TGCGCCAGCAGCGTTACAGGGTCTTCTGGAAACACCATATATTTT
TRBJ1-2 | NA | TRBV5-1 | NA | CASSGPTGTSGYTF | TGCGCCAGCAGTGGGCCTACAGGAACCTCTGGCTACACCTTC
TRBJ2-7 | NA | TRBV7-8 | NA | CASSLRGTPSSYEQYF | TGTGCCAGCAGCCTACGGGGGACGCCGAGCTCCTACGAGCAGTACTTC
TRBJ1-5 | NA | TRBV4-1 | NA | CASRQLGTLNQPQHF | TGCGCCAGCAGACAACTGGGGACACTCAATCAGCCCCAGCATTTT
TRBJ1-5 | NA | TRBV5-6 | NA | CASSFGGRGGNQPQHF | TGTGCCAGCAGCTTCGGGGGGAGAGGTGGCAATCAGCCCCAGCATTTT
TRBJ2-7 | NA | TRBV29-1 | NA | CSVERQENYEQYF | TGCAGCGTTGAAAGACAGGAGAACTACGAGCAGTACTTC
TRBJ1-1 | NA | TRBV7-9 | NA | CASSIRGQLNTEAFF | TGTGCCAGCAGCATACGAGGACAGTTGAACACTGAAGCTTTCTTT
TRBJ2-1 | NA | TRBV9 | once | CASSVTPSYNEQFF | TGTGCCAGCAGCGTCACACCCTCCTACAATGAGCAGTTCTTC
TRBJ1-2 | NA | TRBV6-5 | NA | CASSRDNNYGYTF | TGTGCCAGCAGCAGGGACAACAACTATGGCTACACCTTC
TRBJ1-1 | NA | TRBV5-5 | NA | CASSLAGLPGGEAFF | TGTGCCAGCAGCTTGGCCGGTCTTCCTGGCGGTGAAGCTTTCTTT
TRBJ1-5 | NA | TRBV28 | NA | CASTLQGKRQPQHF | TGTGCCAGCACCCTCCAGGGAAAGAGGCAGCCCCAGCATTTT
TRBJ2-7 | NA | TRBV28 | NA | CASSLQVTFSYEQYF | TGTGCCAGCAGTTTACAGGTTACATTCTCCTACGAGCAGTACTTC
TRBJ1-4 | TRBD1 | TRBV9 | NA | CASSVDTGTGDEKLFF | TGTGCCAGCAGCGTAGACACCGGGACAGGGGACGAAAAACTGTTTTTT
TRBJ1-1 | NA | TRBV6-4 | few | CASSPTQANTEAFF | TGTGCCAGCAGCCCTACACAGGCGAACACTGAAGCTTTCTTT